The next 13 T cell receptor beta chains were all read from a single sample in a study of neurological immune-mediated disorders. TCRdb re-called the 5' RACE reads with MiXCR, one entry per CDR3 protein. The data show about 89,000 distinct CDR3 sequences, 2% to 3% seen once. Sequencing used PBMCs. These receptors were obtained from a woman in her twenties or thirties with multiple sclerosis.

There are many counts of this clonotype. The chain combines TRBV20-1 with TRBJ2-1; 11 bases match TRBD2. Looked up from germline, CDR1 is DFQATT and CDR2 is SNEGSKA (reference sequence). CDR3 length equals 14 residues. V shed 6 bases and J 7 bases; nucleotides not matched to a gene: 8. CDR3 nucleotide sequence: TGCAGTGCACCACTAGCGGGAGTGAGAAATGAGCAGTTCTTC. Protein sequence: CSAPLAGVRNEQFF.

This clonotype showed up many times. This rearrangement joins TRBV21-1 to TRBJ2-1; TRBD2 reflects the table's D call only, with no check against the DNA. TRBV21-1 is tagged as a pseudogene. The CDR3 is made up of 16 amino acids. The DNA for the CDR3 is TGTGCCAGCAGCAAAGTGGGGAGTTCGGACTACAATGAGCAGTTCTTC. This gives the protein CASSKVGSSDYNEQFF.

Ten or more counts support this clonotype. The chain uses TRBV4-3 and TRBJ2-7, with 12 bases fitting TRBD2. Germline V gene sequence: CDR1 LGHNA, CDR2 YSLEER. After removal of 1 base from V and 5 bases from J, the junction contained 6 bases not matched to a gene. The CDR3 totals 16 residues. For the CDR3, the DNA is TGCGCCAGCAGCCAAGTCGGACTAGCGGGAAGCAACGAGCAGTACTTC. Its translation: CASSQVGLAGSNEQYF.

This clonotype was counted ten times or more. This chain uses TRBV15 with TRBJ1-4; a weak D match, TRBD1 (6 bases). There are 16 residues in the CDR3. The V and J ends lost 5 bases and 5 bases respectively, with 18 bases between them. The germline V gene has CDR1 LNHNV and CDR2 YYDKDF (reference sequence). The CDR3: CATSRRSSGQNEKLFF. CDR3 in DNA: TGTGCCACCAGCCGAAGATCATCCGGACAGAATGAAAAACTGTTTTTT.

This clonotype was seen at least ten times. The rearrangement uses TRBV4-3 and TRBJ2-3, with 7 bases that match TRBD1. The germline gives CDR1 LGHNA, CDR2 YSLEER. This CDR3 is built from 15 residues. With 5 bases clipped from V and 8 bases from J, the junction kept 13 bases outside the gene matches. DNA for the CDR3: TGCGCCAGCAGCTCCGACAGGGTATTTTCGGCTACGCAGTATTTT. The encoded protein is CASSSDRVFSATQYF.

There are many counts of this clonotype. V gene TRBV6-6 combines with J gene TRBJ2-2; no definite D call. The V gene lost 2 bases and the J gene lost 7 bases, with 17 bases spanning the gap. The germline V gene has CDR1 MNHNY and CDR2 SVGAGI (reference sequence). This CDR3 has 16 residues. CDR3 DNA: TGTGCCAGCAGTTACCATAAGCATGAGGTTGGCGGGGAGCTGTTTTTT. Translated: CASSYHKHEVGGELFF.

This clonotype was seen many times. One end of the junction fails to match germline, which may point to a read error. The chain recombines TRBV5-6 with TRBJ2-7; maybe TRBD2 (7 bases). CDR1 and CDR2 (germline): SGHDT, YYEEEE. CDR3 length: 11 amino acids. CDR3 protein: CASSLGGGWHF. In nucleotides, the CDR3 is TGTGCCAGCAGCTTGGGCGGGGGCTGGCACTTC.

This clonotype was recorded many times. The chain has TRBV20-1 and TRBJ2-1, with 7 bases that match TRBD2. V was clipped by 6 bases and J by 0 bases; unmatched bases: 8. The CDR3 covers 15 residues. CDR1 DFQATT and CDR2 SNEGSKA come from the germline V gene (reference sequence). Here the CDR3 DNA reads TGCAGTGCCCCTCCGGGCGGGAGCTCCTACAATGAGCAGTTCTTC. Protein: CSAPPGGSSYNEQFF.

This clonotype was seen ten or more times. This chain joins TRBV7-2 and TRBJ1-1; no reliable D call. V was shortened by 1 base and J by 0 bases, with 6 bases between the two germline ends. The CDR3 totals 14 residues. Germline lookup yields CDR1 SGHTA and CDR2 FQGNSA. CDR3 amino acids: CASSLVKMNTEAFF. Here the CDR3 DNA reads TGTGCCAGCAGCTTAGTCAAGATGAACACTGAAGCTTTCTTT.

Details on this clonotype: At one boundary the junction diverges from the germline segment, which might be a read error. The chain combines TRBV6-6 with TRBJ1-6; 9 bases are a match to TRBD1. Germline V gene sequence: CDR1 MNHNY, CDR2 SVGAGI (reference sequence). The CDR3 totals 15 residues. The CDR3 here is CASSYPDRGDSTLNF. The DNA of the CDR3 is TGTGCCAGCAGTTACCCGGACAGGGGAGATTCAACCCTCAACTTT.

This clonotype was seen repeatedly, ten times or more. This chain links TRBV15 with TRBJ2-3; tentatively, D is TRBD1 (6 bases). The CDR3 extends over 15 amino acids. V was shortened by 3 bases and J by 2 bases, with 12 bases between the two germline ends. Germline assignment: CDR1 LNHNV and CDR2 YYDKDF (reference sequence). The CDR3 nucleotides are TGTGCCACCAGCAGTTGGACAGATAACACAGATACGCAGTATTTT. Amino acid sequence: CATSSWTDNTDTQYF.

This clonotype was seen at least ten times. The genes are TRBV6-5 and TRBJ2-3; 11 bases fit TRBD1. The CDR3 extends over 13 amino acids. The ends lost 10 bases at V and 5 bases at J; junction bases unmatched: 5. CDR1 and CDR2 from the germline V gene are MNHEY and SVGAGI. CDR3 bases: TGTGCCACCGGACAGGGGGCTGGAGATACGCAGTATTTT. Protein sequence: CATGQGAGDTQYF.

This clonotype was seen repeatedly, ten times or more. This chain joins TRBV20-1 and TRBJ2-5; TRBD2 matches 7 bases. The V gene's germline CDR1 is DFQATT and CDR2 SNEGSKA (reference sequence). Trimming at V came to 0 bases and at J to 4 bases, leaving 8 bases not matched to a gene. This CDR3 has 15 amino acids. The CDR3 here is CSAREFAGAGETQYF. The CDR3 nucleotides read TGCAGTGCTAGAGAATTTGCGGGAGCGGGAGAGACCCAGTACTTC.